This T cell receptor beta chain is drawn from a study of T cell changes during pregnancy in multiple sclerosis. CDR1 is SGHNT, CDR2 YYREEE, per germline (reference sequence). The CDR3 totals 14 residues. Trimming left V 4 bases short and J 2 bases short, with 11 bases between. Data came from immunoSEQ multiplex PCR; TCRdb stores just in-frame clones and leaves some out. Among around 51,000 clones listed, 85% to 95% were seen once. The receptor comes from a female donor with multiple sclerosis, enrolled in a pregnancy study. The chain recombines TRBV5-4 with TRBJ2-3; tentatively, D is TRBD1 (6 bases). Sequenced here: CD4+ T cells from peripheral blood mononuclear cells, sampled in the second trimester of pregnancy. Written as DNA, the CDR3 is TGTGCCAGCAGCGCTGACAGGACCACAGATACGCAGTATTTT. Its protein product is CASSADRTTDTQYF.